This entry describes one T cell receptor beta chain. This sample was included in a study of T cells in Graves' hyperthyroidism and ophthalmopathy. TCR beta CDR3 region amplification was performed from RNA transcripts. Using the HTBI primer set, a first-round RT-PCR was run on the TCR CDR3. TCRdb processed the multiplex PCR reads anew with MiXCR; each CDR3 protein has one entry. The sample consists of a few hundred thousand distinct CDR3 sequences, around 16% of them appearing once. Sample: blood. This clonotype originated in a woman younger than 35 with Graves' hyperthyroidism.

CDR3 DNA: TGTGCCAGCAGCCAGATTCGGACAGGGGGCCCCGGGGAGCTGTTTTTT. Translation gives CASSQIRTGGPGELFF. The rearrangement uses TRBV3-1 and TRBJ2-2, with TRBD1 identical over 11 bases. Germline V lookup: CDR1 LGHDT, CDR2 YNNKEL (reference sequence). The CDR3 sequence is 16 residues long. V lost 3 bases, J lost 6 bases, and 6 bases stayed unmatched. Using reference TRBV3-1 and TRBJ2-2 for the parts outside the CDR3, the full variable domain is DTAVSQTPKYLVTQMGNDKSIKCEQNLGHDTMYWYKQDSKKFLKIMFSYNNKELIINETVPNRFSPKSPDKAHLNLHINSLELGDSAVYFCASSQIRTGGPGELFFGEGSRLTVL.